The text below deals with one T cell receptor (beta chain). The antigen is undetermined. Mouse gene names and germline throughout. These data belong to a study of CD8+ T cells in alopecia areata. Overall study: Skin was taken from approximately 6-13-month-old C3H/HeJ graft donors that had spontaneous alopecia and grafted onto approximately 6-11-week-old female C3H/HeJ mice. Broader study findings: Sharing of TCRs across patients appeared less clear than in mice, possibly for HLA-related reasons. Scalp sequencing also captures normal skin's resident alphabeta T cells. More clonal than normal scalp was lesional scalp, particularly alopecia totalis/universalis.

In each case, RNA was isolated and then reverse transcribed into cDNA as the sequencing template. Sequencing used immunoSEQ multiplex PCR; TCRdb keeps in-frame clones, though not all of them. The profile covers 2,000 or so clones, none occurring a single time. Material for sequencing was lesional skin. This receptor was identified in a C3H/HeJ mouse with alopecia areata. The mouse line has the MHC haplotype H2-k.

CDR3 bases read: TGTGCCAGCAGTGTCAGGGCCGAA. The encoded protein is CASSVRAE. The CDR3 as a whole reads CASSVRAERLFF. This sequence joins TRBV13-3 and TRBJ1-4; TRBD1 might be the D (5 bases). The read finishes 4 residues shy of the CDR3 end, and the germline J gene is used to complete it. This CDR3 has 12 residues. Germline lookup yields CDR1 NNHDY and CDR2 SYVADS.